This TCR beta chain was observed in a study of T cell clonotyping in hematopoietic cell transplantation. Repertoires were generated with immunoSEQ multiplex PCR, while TCRdb's copy carries only in-frame clones and drops some. The sample carries more than 65,000 clones, about 93% recorded once. This clone has a single count. The sample was peripheral blood mononuclear cells. This TCR was recovered from a man aged 50-60 years in good health. Some clones in this sample may be carry-over from other donors' samples.

CDR3 in amino acids: CASSLGYWASGQQETQYF. The CDR3, as DNA: TGTGCCAGCAGCTTAGGGTATTGGGCTAGCGGGCAACAAGAGACCCAGTACTTC. The chain carries TRBV11-3 and TRBJ2-5, with 8 bases fitting TRBD2. Germline CDR1 reads SGHNT; CDR2 reads YENEEA. Trimming took 1 base from V and 2 from J; bases not matched to a gene: 12. CDR3 size: 18 residues.